Listed below are T cell receptor beta chains from one sample, sequenced in a study of regulatory T cells in long-lasting Graves disease. TCRdb re-called the multiplex PCR reads through MiXCR, storing one row per CDR3 protein. The repertoire holds about 660,000 distinct CDR3 sequences, with about 32% as singletons. The sequencing here drew on peripheral blood mononuclear cells (PBMCs), taken when the disease was refractory, from a patient treated with antithyroid drugs. These receptors originate from a female donor with Graves disease. CDR3s include the opening cysteine and the closing phenylalanine or tryptophan. A D gene is named only where the DNA matches it firmly. Clone size appears in some rows only: once, few, many, or a class for an expanded clone.

NA	TRBJ1-1	NA	TRBV5-1	CASSLGMDTEAFF	TGCGCCAGCAGCTTGGGGATGGACACTGAAGCTTTCTTT
NA	TRBJ1-4	NA	TRBV20-1	CSARPYREPNEKLFF	TGCAGTGCTAGACCCTACAGGGAACCTAATGAAAAACTGTTTTTT
NA	TRBJ2-1	NA	TRBV10-3	CAISSNNEQFF	TGTGCCATCAGTTCGAACAATGAGCAGTTCTTC
few	TRBJ1-4	TRBD1	TRBV20-1	CSAVWTGGLEKLFF	TGCAGTGCCGTTTGGACAGGGGGTCTCGAAAAACTGTTTTTT
few	TRBJ1-4	NA	TRBV2	CASVRGREKLFF	TGTGCCAGCGTGAGGGGCCGGGAAAAACTGTTTTTT
NA	TRBJ2-1	NA	TRBV11-2	CASSLPSGYDEQFF	TGTGCCAGCAGCTTACCGTCAGGTTACGATGAGCAGTTCTTC
NA	TRBJ2-7	TRBD2	TRBV6-1	CASSPTSGSTYEQYF	TGTGCCAGCAGCCCCACTAGCGGGAGCACTTACGAGCAGTACTTC
few	TRBJ1-1	NA	TRBV6-8	CASSSGPAMNTEAFF	TGTGCCAGCAGTTCCGGACCCGCCATGAACACTGAAGCTTTCTTT
NA	TRBJ2-7	NA	TRBV5-4	CASREGASDEQYF	TGTGCCAGCAGGGAGGGGGCTAGCGACGAGCAGTACTTC
many	TRBJ1-3	NA	TRBV13	CASSLGRDSGNTIYF	TGTGCCAGCAGTCTAGGGCGGGACTCTGGAAACACCATATATTTT
NA	TRBJ2-5	NA	TRBV7-9	CASSLVGSRQTQYF	TGTGCCAGCAGCTTAGTAGGGAGCAGACAGACCCAGTACTTC
NA	TRBJ2-7	NA	TRBV9	CASSVVGVGEQYF	TGTGCCAGCAGCGTAGTGGGGGTTGGCGAGCAGTACTTC
NA	TRBJ2-1	NA	TRBV11-2	CASSLDRSYNEQFF	TGTGCCAGCAGCTTAGATCGTAGTTACAATGAGCAGTTCTTC
NA	TRBJ2-2	NA	TRBV15	CATSSEGTNTGELFF	TGTGCCACCAGCAGTGAAGGGACGAACACCGGGGAGCTGTTTTTT
NA	TRBJ2-7	TRBD2	TRBV20-1	CSARDAESGGKYEQYF	TGCAGTGCTAGAGACGCCGAGTCGGGGGGGAAGTACGAGCAGTACTTC
NA	TRBJ2-7	TRBD2	TRBV6-1	CASSEVGLAGARAYEQYF	TGTGCCAGCAGTGAAGTAGGACTAGCGGGAGCAAGGGCCTACGAGCAGTACTTC
NA	TRBJ2-5	TRBD1	TRBV24-1	CATSDPRQGKETQYF	TGTGCCACCAGTGATCCGAGACAGGGGAAAGAGACCCAGTACTTC
NA	TRBJ1-1	NA	TRBV29-1	CSASRDISSTEAFF	TGCAGCGCCAGTCGGGACATATCTTCCACTGAAGCTTTCTTT
few	TRBJ2-5	NA	TRBV3-1	CASSQAGDRVEQETQYF	TGTGCCAGCAGCCAGGCCGGGGACCGGGTTGAACAAGAGACCCAGTACTTC
NA	TRBJ2-7	NA	TRBV13	CASSLESPMSAYEQYF	TGTGCCAGCAGCTTAGAATCCCCCATGAGTGCCTACGAGCAGTACTTC
NA	TRBJ2-4	NA	TRBV20-1	CSARWNGVAKNIQYF	TGCAGTGCTAGATGGAATGGGGTAGCCAAAAACATTCAGTACTTC
many	TRBJ2-7	TRBD2	TRBV11-2	CASSLGLAGGEQYF	TGTGCCAGCAGCCTCGGACTAGCGGGAGGCGAGCAGTACTTC
NA	TRBJ2-7	TRBD2	TRBV9	CASSRLAGSTEQYF	TGTGCCAGCAGTCGGCTAGCGGGTTCTACCGAGCAGTACTTC
few	TRBJ1-5	NA	TRBV20-1	CSARAHNQPQHF	TGCAGTGCTAGAGCCCACAATCAGCCCCAGCATTTT
NA	TRBJ2-5	NA	TRBV20-1	CSARTLAGETQYF	TGCAGTGCAAGGACTTTGGCGGGGGAGACCCAGTACTTC
NA	TRBJ1-6	NA	TRBV5-1	CASSLEVQGNSPLHF	TGCGCCAGCAGCTTGGAAGTACAGGGTAATTCACCCCTCCACTTT
NA	TRBJ2-7	TRBD1	TRBV6-2/TRBV6-3	CASSYTTAGQGVLKYEQYF	TGTGCCAGCAGTTACACCACCGCCGGACAGGGGGTCCTTAAATACGAGCAGTACTTC
many	TRBJ2-7	TRBD2	TRBV27	CASSPTLAGELEQYF	TGTGCCAGCAGTCCCACACTAGCGGGAGAACTAGAGCAGTACTTC
NA	TRBJ2-4	NA	TRBV13	CASSLRGSKNIQYF	TGTGCCAGCAGCTTACGGGGGTCCAAAAACATTCAGTACTTC
NA	TRBJ1-1	NA	TRBV30	CAWIMTEAFF	TGTGCCTGGATTATGACTGAAGCTTTCTTT
few	TRBJ2-7	TRBD1	TRBV6-1	CASSATTGVEQYF	TGTGCCAGCAGTGCTACCACAGGGGTCGAGCAGTACTTC
NA	TRBJ1-2	NA	TRBV28	CASSLSPFGYTF	TGTGCCAGCAGTTTATCCCCTTTCGGCTACACCTTC
NA	TRBJ1-6	NA	TRBV5-5	CASSNPWTTSSYNSPLHF	TGTGCCAGCAGCAACCCTTGGACAACCAGCTCCTATAATTCACCCCTCCACTTT
many	TRBJ1-5	NA	TRBV20-1	CSARDRDNQPQHF	TGCAGTGCTAGAGATCGGGACAATCAGCCCCAGCATTTT
few	TRBJ2-7	TRBD2	TRBV10-3	CAISDRLADYEQYF	TGTGCCATCAGTGACAGGCTAGCGGACTACGAGCAGTACTTC
NA	TRBJ2-7	NA	TRBV27	CASSSPRSSDNYEQYF	TGTGCCAGCAGTTCCCCCCGGTCTTCTGATAATTACGAGCAGTACTTC
many	TRBJ2-7	TRBD1	TRBV6-1	CASSEWTGELYEQYF	TGTGCCAGCAGTGAATGGACAGGGGAGCTATACGAGCAGTACTTC
NA	TRBJ2-5	NA	TRBV20-1	CSAGGGGPIQTQYF	TGCAGTGCCGGAGGGGGAGGGCCGATTCAGACCCAGTACTTC
NA	TRBJ2-7	NA	TRBV15	CATSRGSLSLRADGDNSYEQYF	TGTGCCACCAGCAGAGGATCTTTGTCCCTAAGAGCCGACGGTGACAACTCCTACGAGCAGTACTTC
medium-sized	TRBJ2-2	NA	TRBV3-1	CASSLSNTGELFF	TGTGCCAGCAGTTTGTCGAACACCGGGGAGCTGTTTTTT
few	TRBJ2-5	NA	TRBV12-5	CASGPVGQETQYF	TGTGCTAGTGGTCCTGTCGGCCAAGAGACCCAGTACTTC
many	TRBJ1-2	NA	TRBV2	CASMGGRSSYGYTF	TGTGCCAGCATGGGTGGTCGGAGTTCCTATGGCTACACCTTC
NA	TRBJ1-4	NA	TRBV7-9	CASSPTEGVGKLFF	TGTGCCAGCAGCCCAACCGAGGGTGTGGGAAAACTGTTTTTT
NA	TRBJ1-2	TRBD1	TRBV19	CASSPNRGGGYTF	TGTGCCAGTAGTCCGAACAGGGGAGGCGGCTACACCTTC
many	TRBJ1-2	NA	TRBV28	CASSLAAAYGYTF	TGTGCCAGCAGTCTTGCGGCGGCCTATGGCTACACCTTC
NA	TRBJ2-3	NA	TRBV10-3	CATQGPETRSYTQYF	TGTGCCACCCAGGGACCTGAGACTAGATCTTATACGCAGTATTTT
many	TRBJ2-4	TRBD2	TRBV6-1	CATGTGGWIQYF	TGTGCCACCGGGACGGGGGGATGGATTCAGTACTTC
NA	TRBJ1-1	NA	TRBV6-1	CASSVGAYTEAFF	TGTGCCAGCAGTGTGGGGGCGTACACTGAAGCTTTCTTT
NA	TRBJ1-1	NA	TRBV6-2/TRBV6-3	CASSRSPEAEAFF	TGTGCCAGCAGTCGGAGTCCGGAGGCTGAAGCTTTCTTT
few	TRBJ1-5	NA	TRBV2	CASREYNQPQHF	TGTGCCAGCAGGGAATACAATCAGCCCCAGCATTTT